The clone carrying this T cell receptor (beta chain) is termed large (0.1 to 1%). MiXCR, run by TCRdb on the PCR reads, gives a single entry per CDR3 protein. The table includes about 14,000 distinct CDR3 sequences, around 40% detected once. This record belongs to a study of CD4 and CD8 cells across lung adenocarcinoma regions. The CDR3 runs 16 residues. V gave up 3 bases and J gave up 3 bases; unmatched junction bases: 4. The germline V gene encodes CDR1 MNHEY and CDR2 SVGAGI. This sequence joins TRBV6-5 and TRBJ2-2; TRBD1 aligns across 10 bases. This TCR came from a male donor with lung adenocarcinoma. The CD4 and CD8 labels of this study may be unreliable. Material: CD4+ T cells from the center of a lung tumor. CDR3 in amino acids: CASSYQGQGYTGELFF. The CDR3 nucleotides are TGTGCCAGCAGTTATCAGGGACAGGGGTACACCGGGGAGCTGTTTTTT.